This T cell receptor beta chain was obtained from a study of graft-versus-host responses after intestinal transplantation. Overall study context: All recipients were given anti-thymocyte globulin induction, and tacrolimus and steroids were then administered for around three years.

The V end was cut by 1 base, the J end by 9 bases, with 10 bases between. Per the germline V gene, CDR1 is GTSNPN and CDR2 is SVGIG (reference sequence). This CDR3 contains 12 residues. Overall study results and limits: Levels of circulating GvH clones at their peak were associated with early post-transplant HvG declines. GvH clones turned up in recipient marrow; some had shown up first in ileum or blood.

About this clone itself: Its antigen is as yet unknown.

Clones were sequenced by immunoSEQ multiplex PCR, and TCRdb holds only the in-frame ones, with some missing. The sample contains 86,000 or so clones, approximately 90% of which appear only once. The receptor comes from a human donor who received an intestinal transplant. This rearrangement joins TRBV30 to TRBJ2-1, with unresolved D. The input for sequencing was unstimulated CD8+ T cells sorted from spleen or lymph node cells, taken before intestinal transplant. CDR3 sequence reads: CAWSGTVLEQFF. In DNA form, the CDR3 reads TGTGCCTGGAGTGGAACGGTTCTTGAGCAGTTCTTC.